The clone carrying this T cell receptor beta chain was observed a handful of times. Its cognate antigen is unknown. TCRdb re-called the RACE reads through MiXCR, storing one row per CDR3 protein. The sample has roughly 46,000 distinct CDR3 sequences, less than 4.5% seen once. The entry originates in a study of human T cells and chemical hapten exposure. Whole-study results and caveats: TCRs whose frequency exceeded 1 in 1000 remained the same following DPC sensitization.

Indicated time point: healthy volunteer bleed at 2 weeks. Total RNA was extracted from unfractionated whole blood. V lost 6 bases and J lost 4; bases outside the gene matches: 9. Germline-derived CDR1 and CDR2 are MNHNS and SASEGT. The length of the CDR3 is 14 residues. The clonotype comes from a human donor in good health. Some clones in this sample may be carry-over from other donors' samples. The source material was whole blood. This sequence joins TRBV6-1 and TRBJ2-7, with 7 nucleotides matching TRBD2. CDR3 nucleotides: TGTGCCAGCAGCCTAGCGGTAGCCCAATACGAGCAGTACTTC. This codes for CASSLAVAQYEQYF.